What follows are 22 T cell receptor beta chains derived from one specimen sequenced in a study of blood T cell repertoires in COVID-19. Method: immunoSEQ multiplex PCR; TCRdb's copy keeps in-frame clones and lacks some. The table has 55,000 to 70,000 clones, roughly 85% seen once. The sample consisted of peripheral blood. All receptors come from a woman aged 45-59 years with COVID-19, enrolled during active disease.

CDR3 DNA: TGTGCCAGCAGCATCTCAGGGGACAATGAGCAGTTCTTC. It is translated as CASSISGDNEQFF. J is TRBJ2-1 and V is TRBV9, with a possible D match to TRBD1 (6 bases). The germline gives CDR1 SGDLS, CDR2 YYNGEE. The CDR3 runs to 13 residues. The germline V and J ends were trimmed by 4 bases and 5 bases, with 10 bases remaining between them.

The chain employs TRBV5-4 and TRBJ1-4; the match to TRBD1 covers 8 bases. This CDR3 region has 15 residues. V lost 4 bases, J lost 4 bases, and 6 bases stayed unmatched. In germline, CDR1 is SGHNT, CDR2 YYREEE (reference sequence). The CDR3 bases are TGTGCCAGCAGCCGGCCGGGACAGGTTAATGAAAAACTGTTTTTT. Its protein is CASSRPGQVNEKLFF.

This rearrangement joins TRBV29-1 to TRBJ1-1; the D is unclear. Looked up from germline, CDR1 is SQVTM and CDR2 is ANQGSEA. V was clipped by 1 base and J by 4 bases, with 10 bases between them. This CDR3 spans 13 amino acids. CDR3: CSVEGIGSTEAFF. The CDR3 region has the DNA TGCAGCGTTGAAGGTATCGGGAGCACTGAAGCTTTCTTT. The full variable domain, in which reference TRBV29-1 and TRBJ1-1 provide the parts outside the CDR3, is SAVISQKPSRDICQRGTSLTIQCQVDSQVTMMFWYRQQPGQSLTLIATANQGSEATYESGFVIDKFPISRPNLTFSTLTVSNMSPEDSSIYLCSVEGIGSTEAFFGQGTRLTVV.

This sequence joins TRBV6-5 and TRBJ1-2; D is possibly TRBD1 (5 bases). CDR1 and CDR2 from the germline V gene are MNHEY and SVGAGI. This CDR3 has 16 residues. The V end lost 4 bases, the J end lost 2 bases, and 17 bases lay between the germline ends. CDR3 region: CASSFSSGKGNYGYTF. The CDR3 DNA reads as TGTGCCAGCAGTTTCTCCTCAGGGAAGGGGAACTATGGCTACACCTTC.

The chain is built from TRBV7-2 and TRBJ2-1, with 7 bases aligning to TRBD1. The junction had 7 bases not matched to a gene; V was cut back by 4 bases and J by 13 bases. The CDR3 totals 12 residues. Germline loops: CDR1 SGHTA, CDR2 FQGNSA. CDR3 in amino acids: CASSSDRVRQFF. The CDR3, as DNA: TGTGCCAGCAGCTCTGACAGGGTTCGACAGTTCTTC.

This sequence joins TRBV5-1 and TRBJ2-6; TRBD1 is a possible D gene (5 bases). V was shortened by 4 bases and J by 2 bases, with 10 bases between the two germline ends. Germline V CDR1 and CDR2: SGHRS, YFSETQ. The CDR3 sequence is 15 residues long. CDR3 nucleotide sequence: TGCGCCAGCAGCACCAGGGTGGCTGGGGCCAACGTCCTGACTTTC. This codes for CASSTRVAGANVLTF.

This sequence joins TRBV5-1 and TRBJ2-1; 11 bases match TRBD2. Losses at the gene ends were 0 bases for V and 7 bases for J; bases not matched to a gene: 6. CDR1 and CDR2 from the germline V gene are SGHRS and YFSETQ. This CDR3 comprises 16 residues. The CDR3 loop is CASSLVASGGLNEQFF. The CDR3 DNA sequence: TGCGCCAGCAGCTTGGTGGCTAGCGGGGGGCTAAATGAGCAGTTCTTC.

The chain is built from TRBV3-1 (or the pseudogene TRBV3-2) and TRBJ2-7, with D possibly being TRBD1 (6 bases). The ends were cut back, 4 bases at V and 5 bases at J, with 18 bases in the middle. The CDR3 has 15 amino acids. From germline, CDR1 is LGHDT and CDR2 YNNKEL (reference sequence). The CDR3 is CASSPRAKQGDEQYF. DNA for the CDR3: TGTGCCAGCAGCCCCCGAGCGAAACAGGGCGACGAGCAGTACTTC.

Here the CDR3 reads CASSARGQGSETQYF. The CDR3 DNA follows: TGTGCCAGCAGCGCTCGAGGACAGGGGTCGGAGACCCAGTACTTC. The V and J genes are TRBV9 and TRBJ2-5; 9 positions agree with TRBD1. The CDR3 spans 15 residues. Unmatched junction bases numbered 8, after V lost 3 bases and J lost 5 bases. The V gene's germline CDR1 is SGDLS and CDR2 YYNGEE.

This chain links TRBV7-9 with TRBJ1-2, with 7 bases aligning to TRBD1. Trimming removed 0 bases from V and 7 bases from J; junction bases left unmatched: 5. Germline V gene data show CDR1 as SEHNR and CDR2 as FQNEAQ (reference sequence). CDR3 size: 14 residues. The CDR3 here is CASSLAEGAGGYTF. The CDR3 bases are TGTGCCAGCAGCTTAGCGGAGGGGGCTGGTGGCTACACCTTC.

The chain joins TRBV28 to TRBJ1-1; maybe TRBD1 (6 bases). There are 16 residues in the CDR3. V was clipped by 6 bases and J by 1 base, with 18 bases between them. The germline V gene has CDR1 MDHEN and CDR2 SYDVKM. The CDR3 DNA follows: TGTGCCAGCAGAAACAGGGTTCGCGGCTCGAACACTGAAGCTTTCTTT. It codes for CASRNRVRGSNTEAFF.

This chain links TRBV6-5 with TRBJ2-7; D is perhaps TRBD2 (6 bases). CDR1 is MNHEY and CDR2 is SVGAGI in the germline V gene. The CDR3 extends over 15 amino acids. The V and J ends lost 6 bases and 4 bases respectively, with 19 bases between them. The CDR3 is CASSRTGTGLYEQYF. The CDR3 DNA sequence: TGTGCCAGCAGCCGCACGGGGACTGGTTTATACGAGCAGTACTTC.

The rearrangement uses TRBV20-1 and TRBJ2-1; no clear D. The length of the CDR3 is 11 residues. V dropped 7 bases and J dropped 8 bases, with 12 bases sitting between them. Per germline, CDR1 DFQATT and CDR2 SNEGSKA (reference sequence). CDR3 sequence: CSDQRRDEQFF. In DNA, the CDR3 is TGCAGTGACCAGCGCCGGGATGAGCAGTTCTTC.

The chain employs TRBV7-3 and TRBJ2-5, with 9 nucleotides matching TRBD2. The junction had 6 bases not matched to a gene; V was cut back by 5 bases and J by 2 bases. Per germline, CDR1 SGHTA and CDR2 FQGTGA. CDR3 length: 15 amino acids. CDR3 DNA sequence: TGTGCCAGCAGCCAGCGGGGGGACCCGCAAGAGACCCAGTACTTC. It yields the protein CASSQRGDPQETQYF.

The J gene is TRBJ1-2, the V gene TRBV6-5; D uncertain. This CDR3 comprises 13 residues. Germline CDR1 MNHEY, CDR2 SVGAGI. Trimming left V 7 bases short and J 4 bases short, with 13 bases between. The CDR3 protein is CASTPGELYGYTF. The DNA of the CDR3 is TGTGCCAGCACCCCCGGAGAACTCTATGGCTACACCTTC.

The rearrangement links TRBV7-9 to TRBJ1-2; TRBD1 might be the D (5 bases). Per the germline V gene, CDR1 is SEHNR and CDR2 is FQNEAQ (reference sequence). V gave up 6 bases and J gave up 3 bases, with 11 bases separating them. The CDR3 runs to 13 residues. CDR3 nucleotide sequence: TGTGCCAGCAGGGGGTCAGGGCACTATGGCTACACCTTC. This codes for CASRGSGHYGYTF.

The chain links TRBV13 to TRBJ1-5, with TRBD1 matching over 9 bases. Germline CDR1 reads PRHDT; CDR2 reads FYEKMQ (reference sequence). The CDR3 is made up of 17 amino acids. With 7 bases clipped from V and 6 bases from J, the junction kept 16 bases outside the gene matches. CDR3 loop: CASTQRANRGLGQPQHF. As DNA, the CDR3 is TGTGCCAGCACCCAGAGGGCAAACAGGGGGCTGGGTCAGCCCCAGCATTTT.

The rearrangement uses TRBV5-4 and TRBJ1-1; D perhaps matches TRBD1 (5 bases). Trimming cost V 10 bases and J 1 base, with 17 bases left between them. Per germline, CDR1 SGHNT and CDR2 YYREEE (reference sequence). The CDR3 runs to 14 residues. The CDR3 loop reads CAVREGPTNTEAFF. The DNA of the CDR3 is TGTGCCGTGCGGGAGGGGCCCACGAACACTGAAGCTTTCTTT.

This chain links TRBV27 with TRBJ2-3; D is ambiguous. Germline CDR1 is MNHEY and CDR2 is SMNVEV (reference sequence). V lost 6 bases and J lost 0, with 13 bases in between. The CDR3 covers 15 residues. The CDR3, as DNA: TGTGCCAGCAGATCAACACCCCTTAGCACAGATACGCAGTATTTT. It codes for CASRSTPLSTDTQYF.

The V gene is TRBV6-5, the J gene TRBJ2-4; TRBD2 matches at 7 bases. The germline V gene has CDR1 MNHEY and CDR2 SVGAGI. The V segment lost 5 bases and the J segment 7 bases; nucleotides outside the gene matches: 11. The length of the CDR3 is 15 residues. The CDR3 DNA reads as TGTGCCAGCAGTCCCTCATGGGTGGGGGGGAACATTCAGTACTTC. Translated, it gives CASSPSWVGGNIQYF.

J is TRBJ2-3 and V is TRBV9, with 10 positions matching TRBD2. This CDR3 is 16 amino acids long. Germline values: CDR1 SGDLS, CDR2 YYNGEE. V was clipped by 0 bases and J by 2 bases; unmatched bases: 3. Here the CDR3 DNA reads TGTGCCAGCAGCGTAGAACTAGCGGGGACCACAGATACGCAGTATTTT. Translation gives CASSVELAGTTDTQYF.

The rearrangement links TRBV19 to TRBJ1-4, with 11 bases aligning to TRBD1. The CDR3 extends over 14 amino acids. V dropped 3 bases and J dropped 8; count of bases not matched to a gene: 2. The V gene's germline CDR1 is LNHDA and CDR2 SQIVND (reference sequence). CDR3 residues: CASSIGTGGEKLFF. The CDR3 DNA is TGTGCCAGTAGTATCGGGACAGGGGGAGAAAAACTGTTTTTT.